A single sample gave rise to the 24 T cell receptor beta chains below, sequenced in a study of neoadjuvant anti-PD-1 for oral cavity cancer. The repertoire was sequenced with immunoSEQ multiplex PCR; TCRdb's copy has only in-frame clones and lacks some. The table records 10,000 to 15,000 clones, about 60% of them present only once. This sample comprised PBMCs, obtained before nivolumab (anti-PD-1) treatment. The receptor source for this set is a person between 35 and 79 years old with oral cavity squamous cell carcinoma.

CDR3 in DNA: TGTGCCAGCCTAGGGCGTACTCAGCCCCAGCATTTT. This gives the protein CASLGRTQPQHF. The chain has TRBV2 and TRBJ1-5, with unresolved D. Germline V gene sequence: CDR1 SNHLY, CDR2 FYNNEI. CDR3 length: 12 amino acids. The V and J ends lost 8 bases and 6 bases respectively, with 11 bases between them.

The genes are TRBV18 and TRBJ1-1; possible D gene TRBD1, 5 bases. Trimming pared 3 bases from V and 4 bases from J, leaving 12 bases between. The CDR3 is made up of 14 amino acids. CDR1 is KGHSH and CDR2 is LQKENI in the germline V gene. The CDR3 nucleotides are TGTGCCAGCTCACCGGCAGGGCAGGGCACTGAAGCTTTCTTT. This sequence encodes CASSPAGQGTEAFF.

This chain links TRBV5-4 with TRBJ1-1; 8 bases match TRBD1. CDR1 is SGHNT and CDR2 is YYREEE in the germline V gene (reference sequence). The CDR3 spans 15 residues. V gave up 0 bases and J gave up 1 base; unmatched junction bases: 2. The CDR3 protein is CASSLVGTGNTEAFF. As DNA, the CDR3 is TGTGCCAGCAGCTTGGTTGGGACAGGGAACACTGAAGCTTTCTTT.

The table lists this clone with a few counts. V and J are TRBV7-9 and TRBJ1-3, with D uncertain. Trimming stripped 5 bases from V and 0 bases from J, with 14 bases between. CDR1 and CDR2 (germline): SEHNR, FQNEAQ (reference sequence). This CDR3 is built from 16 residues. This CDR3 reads CASSLGSVRSGNTIYF. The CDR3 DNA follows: TGTGCCAGCAGCCTTGGGTCAGTGCGCTCTGGAAACACCATATATTTT.

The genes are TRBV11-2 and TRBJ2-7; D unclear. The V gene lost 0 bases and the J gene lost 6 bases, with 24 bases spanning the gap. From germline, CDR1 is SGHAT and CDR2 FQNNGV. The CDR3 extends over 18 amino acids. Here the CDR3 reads CASSLDPFGSSGMSEQYF. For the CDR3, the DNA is TGTGCCAGCAGCTTAGATCCTTTTGGCAGTTCTGGGATGAGCGAGCAGTACTTC.

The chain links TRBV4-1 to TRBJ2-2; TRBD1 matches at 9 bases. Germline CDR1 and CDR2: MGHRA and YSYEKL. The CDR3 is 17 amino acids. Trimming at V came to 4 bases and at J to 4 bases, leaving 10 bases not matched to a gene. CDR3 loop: CASSLTGGFSSTGELFF. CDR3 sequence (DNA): TGCGCCAGCAGCCTCACAGGGGGCTTTTCGAGCACCGGGGAGCTGTTTTTT.

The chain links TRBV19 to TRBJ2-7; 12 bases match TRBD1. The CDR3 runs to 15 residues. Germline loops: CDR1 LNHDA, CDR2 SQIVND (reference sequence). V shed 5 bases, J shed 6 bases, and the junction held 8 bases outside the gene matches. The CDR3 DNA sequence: TGTGCCAGTAGTCCCCTGGGACAGGGGGCGTCCGAGCAGTACTTC. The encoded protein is CASSPLGQGASEQYF.

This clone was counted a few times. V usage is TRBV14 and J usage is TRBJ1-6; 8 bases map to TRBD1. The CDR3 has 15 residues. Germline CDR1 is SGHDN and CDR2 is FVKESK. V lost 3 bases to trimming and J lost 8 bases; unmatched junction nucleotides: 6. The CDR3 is CASSQAGTGHSPLHF. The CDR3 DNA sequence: TGTGCCAGCAGCCAGGCCGGGACAGGACATTCACCCCTCCACTTT.

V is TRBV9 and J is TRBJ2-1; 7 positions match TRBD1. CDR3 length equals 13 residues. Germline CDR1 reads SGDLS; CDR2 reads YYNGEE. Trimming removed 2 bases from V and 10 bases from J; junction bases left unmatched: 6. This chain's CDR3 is CASSVGQTIEQFF. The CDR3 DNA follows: TGTGCCAGCAGCGTGGGACAGACAATAGAGCAGTTCTTC. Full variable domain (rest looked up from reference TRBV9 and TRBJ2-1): DSGVTQTPKHLITATGQRVTLRCSPRSGDLSVYWYQQSLDQGLQFLIQYYNGEERAKGNILERFSAQQFPDLHSELNLSSLELGDSALYFCASSVGQTIEQFFGPGTRLTVL.

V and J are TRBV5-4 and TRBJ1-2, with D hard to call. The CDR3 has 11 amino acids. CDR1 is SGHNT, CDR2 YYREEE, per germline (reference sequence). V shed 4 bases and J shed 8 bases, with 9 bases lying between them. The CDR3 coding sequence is TGTGCCAGCAGCGGTGGGGAGGGCTACACCTTC. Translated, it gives CASSGGEGYTF.

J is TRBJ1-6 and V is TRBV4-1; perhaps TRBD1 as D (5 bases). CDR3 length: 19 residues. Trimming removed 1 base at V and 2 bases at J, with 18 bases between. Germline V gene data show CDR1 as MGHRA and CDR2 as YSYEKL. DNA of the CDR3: TGCGCCAGCAGCCAAGGGGGGGTAGGAAGGCGGACCTATAATTCACCCCTCCACTTT. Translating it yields CASSQGGVGRRTYNSPLHF.

CDR3 region: CASSLGVAGGDEQFF. DNA of the CDR3: TGTGCCAGCAGCTTAGGAGTAGCGGGAGGTGATGAGCAGTTCTTC. This chain links TRBV7-9 with TRBJ2-1, with 10 nucleotides matching TRBD2. This CDR3 contains 15 residues. In germline, CDR1 is SEHNR, CDR2 FQNEAQ (reference sequence). V was pared by 1 base and J by 8 bases, with 5 bases of the junction left unmatched.

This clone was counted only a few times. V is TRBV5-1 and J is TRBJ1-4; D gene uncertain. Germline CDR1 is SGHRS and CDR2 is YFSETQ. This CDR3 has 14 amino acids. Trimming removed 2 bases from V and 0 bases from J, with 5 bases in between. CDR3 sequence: CASSFNPTNEKLFF. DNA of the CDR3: TGCGCCAGCAGCTTCAACCCAACTAATGAAAAACTGTTTTTT.

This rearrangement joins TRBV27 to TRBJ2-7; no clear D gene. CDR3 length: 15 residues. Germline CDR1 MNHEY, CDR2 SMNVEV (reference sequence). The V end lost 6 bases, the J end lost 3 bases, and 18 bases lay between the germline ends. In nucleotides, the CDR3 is TGTGCCAGCAGCCTATGGCCTACCCTCATCTACGAGCAGTACTTC. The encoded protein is CASSLWPTLIYEQYF.

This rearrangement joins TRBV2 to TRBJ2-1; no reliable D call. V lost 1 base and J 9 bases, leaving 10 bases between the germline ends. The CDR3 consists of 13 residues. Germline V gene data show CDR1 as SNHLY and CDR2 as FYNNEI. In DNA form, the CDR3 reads TGTGCCAGCAGTGAAGAAGGGTGGGGTGAGCAGTTCTTC. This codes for CASSEEGWGEQFF.

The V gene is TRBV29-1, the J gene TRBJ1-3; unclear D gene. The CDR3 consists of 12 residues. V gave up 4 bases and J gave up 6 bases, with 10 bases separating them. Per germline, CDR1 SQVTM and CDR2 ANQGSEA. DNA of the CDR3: TGCAGCGTTGTTGGCAGCCTAAACACCATATATTTT. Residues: CSVVGSLNTIYF. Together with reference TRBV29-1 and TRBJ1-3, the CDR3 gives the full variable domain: SAVISQKPSRDICQRGTSLTIQCQVDSQVTMMFWYRQQPGQSLTLIATANQGSEATYESGFVIDKFPISRPNLTFSTLTVSNMSPEDSSIYLCSVVGSLNTIYFGEGSWLTVV.

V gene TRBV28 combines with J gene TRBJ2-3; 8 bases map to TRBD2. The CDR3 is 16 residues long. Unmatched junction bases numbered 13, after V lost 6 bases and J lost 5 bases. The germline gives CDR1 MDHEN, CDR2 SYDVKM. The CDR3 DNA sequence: TGTGCCAGCAGCCCGCTAGGTGCGCGGGAGGTAGATACGCAGTATTTT. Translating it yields CASSPLGAREVDTQYF.

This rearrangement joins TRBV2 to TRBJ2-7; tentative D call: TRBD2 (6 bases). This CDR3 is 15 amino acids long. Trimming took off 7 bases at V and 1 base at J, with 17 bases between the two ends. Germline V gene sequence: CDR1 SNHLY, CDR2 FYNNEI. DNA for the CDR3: TGTGCCAGCACCCGGGGACTTTCAGGGTCCTACGAGCAGTACTTC. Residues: CASTRGLSGSYEQYF.

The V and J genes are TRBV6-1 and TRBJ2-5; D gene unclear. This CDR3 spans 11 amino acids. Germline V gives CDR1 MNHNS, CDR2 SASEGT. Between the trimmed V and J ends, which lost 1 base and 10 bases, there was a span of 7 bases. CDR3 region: CASSEGGSQYF. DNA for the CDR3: TGTGCCAGCAGTGAAGGAGGCAGCCAGTACTTC.

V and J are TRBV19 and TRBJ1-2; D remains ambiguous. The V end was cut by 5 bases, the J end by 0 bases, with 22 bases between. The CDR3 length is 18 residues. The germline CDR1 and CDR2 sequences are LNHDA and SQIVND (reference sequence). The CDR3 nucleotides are TGTGCCAGTAGTCTCTTCGGCTCTATCGCGTCCTCTAACTATGGCTACACCTTC. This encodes CASSLFGSIASSNYGYTF. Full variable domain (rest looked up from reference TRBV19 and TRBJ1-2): DGGITQSPKYLFRKEGQNVTLSCEQNLNHDAMYWYRQDPGQGLRLIYYSQIVNDFQKGDIAEGYSVSREKKESFPLTVTSAQKNPTAFYLCASSLFGSIASSNYGYTFGSGTRLTVV.

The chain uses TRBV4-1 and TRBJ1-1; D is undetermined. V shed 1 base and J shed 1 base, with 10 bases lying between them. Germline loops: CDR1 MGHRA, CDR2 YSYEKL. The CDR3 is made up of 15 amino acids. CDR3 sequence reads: CASSQVQTSNTEAFF. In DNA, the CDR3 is TGCGCCAGCAGCCAAGTCCAGACATCGAACACTGAAGCTTTCTTT.

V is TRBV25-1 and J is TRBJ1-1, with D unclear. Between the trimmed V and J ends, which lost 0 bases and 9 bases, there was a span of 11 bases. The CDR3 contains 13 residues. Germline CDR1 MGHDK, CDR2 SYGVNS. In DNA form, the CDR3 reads TGTGCCAGCAGTGAATACGTTAGGAATAAAGCTTTCTTT. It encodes CASSEYVRNKAFF.

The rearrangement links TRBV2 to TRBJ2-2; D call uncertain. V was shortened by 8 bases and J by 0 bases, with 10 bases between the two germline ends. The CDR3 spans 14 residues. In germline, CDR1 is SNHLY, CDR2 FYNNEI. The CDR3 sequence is CASLPRSNTGELFF. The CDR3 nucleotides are TGTGCCAGCTTGCCCCGTTCGAACACCGGGGAGCTGTTTTTT. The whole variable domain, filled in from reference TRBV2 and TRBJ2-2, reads EPEVTQTPSHQVTQMGQEVILRCVPISNHLYFYWYRQILGQKVEFLVSFYNNEISEKSEIFDDQFSVERPDGSNFTLKIRSTKLEDSAMYFCASLPRSNTGELFFGEGSRLTVL.

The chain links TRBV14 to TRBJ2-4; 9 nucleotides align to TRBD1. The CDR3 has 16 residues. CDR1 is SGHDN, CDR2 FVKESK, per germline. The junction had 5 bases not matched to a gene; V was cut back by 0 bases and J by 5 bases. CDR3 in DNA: TGTGCCAGCAGCCAAGAGGGACAGGGCTGGCAAAACATTCAGTACTTC. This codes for CASSQEGQGWQNIQYF.